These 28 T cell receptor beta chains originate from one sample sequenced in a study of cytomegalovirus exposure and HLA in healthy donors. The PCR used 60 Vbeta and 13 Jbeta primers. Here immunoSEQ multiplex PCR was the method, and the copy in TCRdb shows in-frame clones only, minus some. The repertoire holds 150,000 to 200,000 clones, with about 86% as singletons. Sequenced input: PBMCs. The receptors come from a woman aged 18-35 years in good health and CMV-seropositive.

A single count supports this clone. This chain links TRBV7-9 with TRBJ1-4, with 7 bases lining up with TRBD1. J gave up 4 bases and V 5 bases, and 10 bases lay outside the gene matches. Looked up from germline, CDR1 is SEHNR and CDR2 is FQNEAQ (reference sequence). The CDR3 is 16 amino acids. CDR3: CASSLPPGQFNEKLFF. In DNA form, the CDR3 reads TGTGCCAGCAGCCTGCCCCCGGGACAGTTTAATGAAAAACTGTTTTTT.

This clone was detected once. CDR3 sequence (DNA): TGTGCCAGCAGGTACAGGGACCCAGTGGGCTATGGCTACACCTTC. Translation: CASRYRDPVGYGYTF. This chain joins TRBV27 and TRBJ1-2; tentative D call: TRBD1 (6 bases). The CDR3 runs to 15 residues. Trimming took off 6 bases at V and 4 bases at J, with 18 bases between the two ends. Germline lookup yields CDR1 MNHEY and CDR2 SMNVEV (reference sequence).

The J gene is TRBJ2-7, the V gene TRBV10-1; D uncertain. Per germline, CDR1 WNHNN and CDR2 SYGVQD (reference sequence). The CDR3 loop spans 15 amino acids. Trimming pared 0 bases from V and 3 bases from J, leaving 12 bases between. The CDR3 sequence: CASSESRGGNYEQYF. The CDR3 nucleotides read TGCGCCAGCAGTGAGTCGAGAGGCGGTAACTACGAGCAGTACTTC.

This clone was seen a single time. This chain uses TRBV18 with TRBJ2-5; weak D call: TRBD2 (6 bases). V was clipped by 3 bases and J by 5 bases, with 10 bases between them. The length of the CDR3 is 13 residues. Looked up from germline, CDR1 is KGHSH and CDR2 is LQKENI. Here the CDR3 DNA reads TGTGCCAGCTCACCTCGACTAGGGGAGACCCAGTACTTC. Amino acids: CASSPRLGETQYF.

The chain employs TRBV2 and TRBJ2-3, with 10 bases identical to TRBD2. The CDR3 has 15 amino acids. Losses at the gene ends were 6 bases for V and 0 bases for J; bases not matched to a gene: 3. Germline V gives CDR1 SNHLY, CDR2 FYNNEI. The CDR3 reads CASRGLAQSTDTQYF. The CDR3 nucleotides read TGTGCCAGCAGGGGACTAGCGCAGAGCACAGATACGCAGTATTTT.

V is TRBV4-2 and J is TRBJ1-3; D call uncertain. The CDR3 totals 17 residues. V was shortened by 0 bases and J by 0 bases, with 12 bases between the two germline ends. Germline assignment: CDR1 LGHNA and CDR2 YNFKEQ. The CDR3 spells CASSQERGTLSGNTIYF. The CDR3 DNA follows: TGTGCCAGCAGCCAAGAGCGGGGAACCCTCTCTGGAAACACCATATATTTT.

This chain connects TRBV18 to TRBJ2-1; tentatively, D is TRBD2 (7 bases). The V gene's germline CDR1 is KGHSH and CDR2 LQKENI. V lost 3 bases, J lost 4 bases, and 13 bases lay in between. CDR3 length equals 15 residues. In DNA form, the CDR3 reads TGTGCCAGCTCACCTTCGGGGGGCCTATACAATGAGCAGTTCTTC. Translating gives CASSPSGGLYNEQFF.

CDR3 region: CAWSVKQTQYF. In DNA form, the CDR3 reads TGTGCCTGGAGTGTAAAGCAAACGCAGTATTTT. The V gene is TRBV30, the J gene TRBJ2-3; D ambiguous. The length of the CDR3 is 11 residues. CDR1 and CDR2 from the germline V gene are GTSNPN and SVGIG (reference sequence). The ends were cut back, 0 bases at V and 9 bases at J, with 7 bases in the middle.

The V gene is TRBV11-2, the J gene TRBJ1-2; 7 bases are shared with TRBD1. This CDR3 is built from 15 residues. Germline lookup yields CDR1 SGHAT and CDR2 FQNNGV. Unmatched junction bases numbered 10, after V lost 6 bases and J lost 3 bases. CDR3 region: CASRNRRQGDYGYTF. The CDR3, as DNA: TGTGCCAGCAGAAACCGAAGACAGGGAGACTATGGCTACACCTTC.

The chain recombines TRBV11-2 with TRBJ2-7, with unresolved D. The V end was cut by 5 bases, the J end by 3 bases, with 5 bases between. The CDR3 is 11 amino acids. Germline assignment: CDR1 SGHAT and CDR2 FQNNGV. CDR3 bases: TGTGCCAGCAGCCTTAACTACGAGCAGTACGTC. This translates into CASSLNYEQYV.

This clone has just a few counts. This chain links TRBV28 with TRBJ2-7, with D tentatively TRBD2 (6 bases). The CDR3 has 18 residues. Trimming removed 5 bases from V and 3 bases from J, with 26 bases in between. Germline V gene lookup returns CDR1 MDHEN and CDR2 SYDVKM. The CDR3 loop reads CASSKTIVTGGGNYEQYF. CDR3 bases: TGTGCCAGCAGTAAGACGATTGTGACGGGTGGGGGGAACTACGAGCAGTACTTC.

CDR3 amino acids: CSAKAGGHYEQFF. CDR3 in DNA: TGCAGCGCCAAAGCGGGGGGCCATTATGAGCAGTTCTTC. The chain joins TRBV29-1 to TRBJ2-1; 9 positions match TRBD2. This CDR3 is built from 13 residues. The V and J ends lost 7 bases and 8 bases, in that order; junction bases with no gene match: 9. CDR1 and CDR2 (germline): SQVTM, ANQGSEA.

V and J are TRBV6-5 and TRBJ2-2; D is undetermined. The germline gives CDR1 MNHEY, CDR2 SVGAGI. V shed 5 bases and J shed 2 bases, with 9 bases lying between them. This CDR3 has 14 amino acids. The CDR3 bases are TGTGCCAGCAGTGAGATGGTCAACACCGGGGAGCTGTTTTTT. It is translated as CASSEMVNTGELFF.

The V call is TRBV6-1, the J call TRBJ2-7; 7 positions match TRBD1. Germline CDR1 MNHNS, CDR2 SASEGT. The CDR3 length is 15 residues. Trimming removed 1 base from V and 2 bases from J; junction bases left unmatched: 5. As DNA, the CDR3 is TGTGCCAGCAGTGAAGATGTAGGGGGCGCCTACGAGCAGTACGTC. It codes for CASSEDVGGAYEQYV.

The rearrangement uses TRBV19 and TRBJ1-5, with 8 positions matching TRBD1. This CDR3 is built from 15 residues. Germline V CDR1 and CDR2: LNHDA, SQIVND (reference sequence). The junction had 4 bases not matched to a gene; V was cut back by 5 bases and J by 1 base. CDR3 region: CASSRQGQSNQPQHF. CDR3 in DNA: TGTGCCAGTAGTCGACAGGGGCAAAGCAATCAGCCCCAGCATTTT.

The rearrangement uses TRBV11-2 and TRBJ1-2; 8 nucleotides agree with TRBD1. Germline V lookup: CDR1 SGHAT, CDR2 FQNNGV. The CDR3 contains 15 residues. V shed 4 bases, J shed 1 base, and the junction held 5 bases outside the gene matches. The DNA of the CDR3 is TGTGCCAGCAGCTCCCTTACAGGGGGTAACTATGGCTACACCTTC. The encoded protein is CASSSLTGGNYGYTF.

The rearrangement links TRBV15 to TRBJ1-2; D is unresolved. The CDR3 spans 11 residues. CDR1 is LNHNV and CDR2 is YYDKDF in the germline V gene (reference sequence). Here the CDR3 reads CAAGSWYGYTF. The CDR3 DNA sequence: TGTGCAGCTGGGAGTTGGTATGGCTACACCTTC.

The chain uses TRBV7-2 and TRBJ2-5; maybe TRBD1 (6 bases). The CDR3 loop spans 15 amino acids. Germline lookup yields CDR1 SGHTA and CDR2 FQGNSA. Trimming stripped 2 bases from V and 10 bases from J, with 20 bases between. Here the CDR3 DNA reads TGTGCCAGCAGCTTAATTGGGACAAGACCCTCCGACCAGTACTTC. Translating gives CASSLIGTRPSDQYF.

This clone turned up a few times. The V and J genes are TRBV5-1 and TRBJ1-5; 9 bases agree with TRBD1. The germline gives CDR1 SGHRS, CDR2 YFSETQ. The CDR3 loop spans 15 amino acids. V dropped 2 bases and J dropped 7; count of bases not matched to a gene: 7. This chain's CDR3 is CASSLGTGGRQPQHF. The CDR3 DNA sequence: TGCGCCAGCAGCTTAGGAACAGGGGGCCGACAGCCCCAGCATTTT.

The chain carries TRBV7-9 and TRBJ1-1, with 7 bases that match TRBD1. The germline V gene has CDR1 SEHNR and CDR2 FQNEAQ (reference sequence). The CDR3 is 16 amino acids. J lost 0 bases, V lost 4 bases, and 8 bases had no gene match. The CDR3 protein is CASSSRWDSVNTEAFF. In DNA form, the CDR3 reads TGTGCCAGCAGCTCCCGGTGGGACAGTGTGAACACTGAAGCTTTCTTT.

The CDR3: CASSLTAQNTEAFF. CDR3 coding DNA: TGTGCCAGCAGCTTGACAGCTCAAAACACTGAAGCTTTCTTT. V usage is TRBV7-3 and J usage is TRBJ1-1; TRBD1 might be the D (5 bases). Per the germline V gene, CDR1 is SGHTA and CDR2 is FQGTGA. The V end was cut by 3 bases, the J end by 2 bases, with 10 bases between. The CDR3 runs 14 residues.

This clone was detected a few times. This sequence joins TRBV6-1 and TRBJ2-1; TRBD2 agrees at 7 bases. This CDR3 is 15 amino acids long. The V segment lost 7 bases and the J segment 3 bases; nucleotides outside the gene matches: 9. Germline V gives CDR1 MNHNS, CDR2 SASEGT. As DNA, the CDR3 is TGTGCCAGCACCCCCTCGCGGGGGAACTACAATGAGCAGTTCTTC. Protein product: CASTPSRGNYNEQFF.

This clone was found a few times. DNA of the CDR3: TGTGCCTGGAGTATCGAGGGGACAGGGATCTCCTACGAGCAGTACTTC. Its translation: CAWSIEGTGISYEQYF. The V call is TRBV30, the J call TRBJ2-7, with 9 bases identical to TRBD1. Trimming took 2 bases from V and 0 from J; bases not matched to a gene: 8. The CDR3 extends over 16 amino acids. Germline V CDR1 and CDR2: GTSNPN, SVGIG (reference sequence).

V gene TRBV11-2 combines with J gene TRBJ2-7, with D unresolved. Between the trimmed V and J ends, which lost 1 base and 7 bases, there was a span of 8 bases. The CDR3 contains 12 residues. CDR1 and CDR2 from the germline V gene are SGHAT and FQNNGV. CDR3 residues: CASSLGASEQYV. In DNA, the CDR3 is TGTGCCAGCAGCTTAGGGGCGAGTGAGCAGTACGTC.

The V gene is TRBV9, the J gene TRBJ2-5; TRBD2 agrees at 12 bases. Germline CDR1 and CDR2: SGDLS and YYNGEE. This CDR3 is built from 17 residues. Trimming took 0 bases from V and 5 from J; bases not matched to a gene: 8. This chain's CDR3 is CASSVGASGGAVETQYF. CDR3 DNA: TGTGCCAGCAGCGTAGGGGCTAGCGGGGGGGCCGTGGAGACCCAGTACTTC.

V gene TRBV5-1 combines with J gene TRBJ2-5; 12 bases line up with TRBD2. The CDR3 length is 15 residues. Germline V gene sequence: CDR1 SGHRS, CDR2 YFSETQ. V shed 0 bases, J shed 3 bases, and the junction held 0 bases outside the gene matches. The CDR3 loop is CASSLGLAGEETQYF. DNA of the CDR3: TGCGCCAGCAGCTTGGGACTAGCGGGGGAAGAGACCCAGTACTTC.

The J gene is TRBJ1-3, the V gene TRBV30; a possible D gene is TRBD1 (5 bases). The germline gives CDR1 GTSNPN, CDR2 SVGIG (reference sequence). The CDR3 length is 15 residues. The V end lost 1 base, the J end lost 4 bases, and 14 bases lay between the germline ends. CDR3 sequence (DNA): TGTGCCTGGAGTGGGGTAGGGGCCTTGGGAAACACCATATATTTT. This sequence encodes CAWSGVGALGNTIYF. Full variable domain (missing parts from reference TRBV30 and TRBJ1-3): SQTIHQWPATLVQPVGSPLSLECTVEGTSNPNLYWYRQAAGRGLQLLFYSVGIGQISSEVPQNLSASRPQDRQFILSSKKLLLSDSGFYLCAWSGVGALGNTIYFGEGSWLTVV.

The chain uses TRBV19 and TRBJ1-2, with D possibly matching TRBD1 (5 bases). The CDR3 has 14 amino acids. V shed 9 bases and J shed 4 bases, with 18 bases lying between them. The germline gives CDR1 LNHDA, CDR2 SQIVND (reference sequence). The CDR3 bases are TGTGCCAGCAACCCCCGACAGACCCCCTATGGCTACACCTTC. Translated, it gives CASNPRQTPYGYTF. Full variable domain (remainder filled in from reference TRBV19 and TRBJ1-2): DGGITQSPKYLFRKEGQNVTLSCEQNLNHDAMYWYRQDPGQGLRLIYYSQIVNDFQKGDIAEGYSVSREKKESFPLTVTSAQKNPTAFYLCASNPRQTPYGYTFGSGTRLTVV.